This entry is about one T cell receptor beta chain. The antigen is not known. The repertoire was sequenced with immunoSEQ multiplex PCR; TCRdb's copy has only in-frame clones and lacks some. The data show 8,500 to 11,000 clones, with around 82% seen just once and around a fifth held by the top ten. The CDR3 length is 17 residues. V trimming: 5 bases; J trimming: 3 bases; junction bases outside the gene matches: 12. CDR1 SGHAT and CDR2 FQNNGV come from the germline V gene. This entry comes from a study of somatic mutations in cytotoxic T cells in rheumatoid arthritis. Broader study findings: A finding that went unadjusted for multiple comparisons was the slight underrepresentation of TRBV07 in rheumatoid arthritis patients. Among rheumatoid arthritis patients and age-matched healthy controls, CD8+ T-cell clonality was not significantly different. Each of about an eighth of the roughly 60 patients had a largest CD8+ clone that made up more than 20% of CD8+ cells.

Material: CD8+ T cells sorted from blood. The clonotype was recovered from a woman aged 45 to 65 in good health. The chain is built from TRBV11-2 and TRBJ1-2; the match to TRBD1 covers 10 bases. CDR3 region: CASSPAGPGTGDYGYTF. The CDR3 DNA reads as TGTGCCAGCAGCCCCGCAGGCCCCGGGACAGGGGACTATGGCTACACCTTC. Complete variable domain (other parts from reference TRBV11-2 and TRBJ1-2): EAGVAQSPRYKIIEKRQSVAFWCNPISGHATLYWYQQILGQGPKLLIQFQNNGVVDDSQLPKDRFSAERLKGVDSTLKIQPAKLEDSAVYLCASSPAGPGTGDYGYTFGSGTRLTVV.